This T cell receptor beta chain was sequenced during a study of technical replicates of blood from a few donors. Some clones are missing from TCRdb's copy, which holds only in-frame ones; the method was immunoSEQ multiplex PCR. Among just over 95,000 clones listed, approximately 96% were seen once. The V and J ends lost 1 base and 3 bases respectively, with 11 bases between them. The CDR3 spans 14 residues. This receptor was identified in a human donor in good health. The V and J genes are TRBV5-3 and TRBJ2-7; no firm D call. TRBV5-3 is an ORF for which the function is uncertain. Sequenced: T cells isolated from PBMCs. CDR3 nucleotide sequence: TGTGCCAGAAGCTTGATTTCTAGACGCTACGAGCAGTACTTC. Protein sequence: CARSLISRRYEQYF.